Reported below is one T cell receptor beta chain. Some clones are missing from TCRdb's copy, which holds only in-frame ones; the method was immunoSEQ multiplex PCR. The sample records 80,000 to 90,000 clones, more than 70% being singletons. This sample was included in a study of blood T cell repertoires in COVID-19. Study in general: PBMCs, B-cell-depleted T cells, or T cells provided the cDNA or gDNA that made up the material.

Deletions cut 3 bases from V and 4 bases from J, with 9 bases between. The CDR3 runs to 13 residues. The sample was peripheral blood. The TCR sequence derives from a woman in her 70s with acute or convalescent COVID-19. The genes are TRBV12-3 or TRBV12-4 and TRBJ1-2, with D possibly matching TRBD1 (6 bases). The CDR3, as DNA: TGTGCCAGCAGTTTCGGCAGGGGCTATGGCTACACCTTC. Protein product: CASSFGRGYGYTF.